This is a list of T cell receptor beta chains from one sample in a study of T cell repertoires in cytomegalovirus infection. TCRdb re-analysed the reads in MiXCR, keeping a single row per CDR3 protein. This table has approximately 600,000 distinct CDR3 sequences, under 45% appearing once. No cognate antigen is known for these TCRs. The material was cultured PBMCs, obtained from culture after CMV antigen stimulation. All receptors derive from a human donor in good health (CMV status not recorded). Some clones in this sample may be carry-over from other donors' samples. Each CDR3 is given with its conserved first and last residue. The D gene is left open where the match is weak. Size values are once, few and many counts, or a class for expanded clones, and some rows have none.

NA,TRBJ1-2,12,NA,TRBV7-2,TGTGCCAGCAGCTTGTGGGGGGATGGCTACACCTTC,CASSLWGDGYTF
many,TRBJ2-5,11,TRBD1,TRBV7-2,TGTGCCAGCAGCACAGGGGGGACCCAGTACTTC,CASSTGGTQYF
few,TRBJ2-3,16,NA,TRBV6-2/TRBV6-3,TGTGCCAGCAGTTACTCGAGGGGACTCCCCACAGATACGCAGTATTTT,CASSYSRGLPTDTQYF
NA,TRBJ2-5,15,NA,TRBV7-2,TGTGCCAGCAGCTCGGCTTACGGGTACGGAGAGACCCAGTACTTC,CASSSAYGYGETQYF
NA,TRBJ2-3,13,NA,TRBV3-1,TGTGCCAGCAGCGTAGGGGCCGGAGATACGCAGTATTTT,CASSVGAGDTQYF
NA,TRBJ2-5,17,NA,TRBV5-4,TGTGCCAGCAGCCGGGACCCCCGGCGGGAAGATCAAGAGACCCAGTACTTC,CASSRDPRREDQETQYF
few,TRBJ1-5,15,NA,TRBV19,TGTGCCAGTAGTAGAGATCGACAGGACGATCAGCCCCAGCATTTT,CASSRDRQDDQPQHF
NA,TRBJ2-7,15,TRBD2,TRBV19,TGTGCCAGTAGGATAAGCGGGGCTCCCCTCCACGAGCAGTACTTC,CASRISGAPLHEQYF
NA,TRBJ2-1,13,NA,TRBV7-2,TGTGCCAGCAGCTTAGACAAGGGACTCGGGCAGTTCTTC,CASSLDKGLGQFF
NA,TRBJ1-2,12,TRBD1,TRBV3-1,TGTGCCAGCAGCCTGACAGGGTTTGGCTACACCTTC,CASSLTGFGYTF
NA,TRBJ2-1,14,TRBD2,TRBV20-1,TGCAGTGCCATACGACTAGCGGGATGGAATGAGCAGTTCTTC,CSAIRLAGWNEQFF
NA,TRBJ1-6,14,TRBD1,TRBV28,TGTGCCAGCAGGGACAGGGGCCTTAATTCACCCCTCCACTTT,CASRDRGLNSPLHF
NA,TRBJ2-3,19,TRBD2,TRBV7-8,TGTGCCAGCAGCTTAACGGCACTAGCGGGGGGACCGGGGACAGATACGCAGTATTTT,CASSLTALAGGPGTDTQYF
NA,TRBJ1-1,13,NA,TRBV12-3/TRBV12-4,TGTGCCAGCAGAAAAGGACGGGCGAATGAAGCTTTCTTT,CASRKGRANEAFF
once,TRBJ2-1,17,TRBD1,TRBV19,TGTGCCAGTAGTGACGGACAGGGGGCGATGTCCTACAATGAGCAGTTCTTC,CASSDGQGAMSYNEQFF
few,TRBJ2-5,14,NA,TRBV3-1,TGTGCCAGCAGCCCACAGGGAATCGTCGAGACCCAGTACTTC,CASSPQGIVETQYF
NA,TRBJ2-5,16,NA,TRBV5-4,TGTGCCAGCAGTCGGGTCGGTGGCGGGATCCAAGAGACCCAGTACTTC,CASSRVGGGIQETQYF
NA,TRBJ1-2,12,NA,TRBV25-1,TGTGCCAGCAGTGAGGACAACTATGGCTACACCTTC,CASSEDNYGYTF
NA,TRBJ1-2,14,NA,TRBV12-3/TRBV12-4,TGTGCCAGCACCACCGGACGGTTGCTTGGTGGCTACACCTTC,CASTTGRLLGGYTF
NA,TRBJ2-7,16,TRBD2,TRBV7-2,TGTGCCAGCAGCCGAGGGAGAGGGACTAGCTTGTTCGAGCAGTACTTC,CASSRGRGTSLFEQYF
NA,TRBJ1-1,16,TRBD1,TRBV10-3,TGTGCCATCAGTGAGTACAGGGGGCGAACGAACACTGAAGCTTTCTTT,CAISEYRGRTNTEAFF
NA,TRBJ1-1,16,NA,TRBV28,TGTGCCAGCACCGAAATAGGACAGAGATTGAACACTGAAGCTTTCTTT,CASTEIGQRLNTEAFF
NA,TRBJ1-2,13,NA,TRBV11-2,TGTGCCAGCAGCCCCGGGCGAGCTGTTGGCTACACCTTC,CASSPGRAVGYTF
few,TRBJ2-5,14,NA,TRBV19,TGTGCCAGTAGTCCCCGGCCAGGGACAGAGACCCAGTACTTC,CASSPRPGTETQYF
NA,TRBJ2-7,16,NA,TRBV6-5,TGTGCCAGCAGCCGATACGGGGCAGAAGGTAACTACGAGCAGTACTTC,CASSRYGAEGNYEQYF
NA,TRBJ2-1,15,NA,TRBV5-4,TGTGCCAGCAGCTTAGCAACTAGAAGGGGGAATGAGCAGTTCTTC,CASSLATRRGNEQFF
few,TRBJ1-5,13,NA,TRBV7-8,TGTGCCAGCAGCAGACATAGCAATCAGCCCCAGCATTTT,CASSRHSNQPQHF
NA,TRBJ2-3,14,TRBD2,TRBV7-6,TGTGCCAGCAGCCGACCAACCGGGGGGGATACGCAGTATTTT,CASSRPTGGDTQYF
NA,TRBJ2-5,16,NA,TRBV6-2/TRBV6-3,TGTGCCAGCATCCCCCAAGGGGCGGGACCTCAAGAGACCCAGTACTTC,CASIPQGAGPQETQYF
few,TRBJ1-3,15,NA,TRBV12-3/TRBV12-4,TGTGCCAGCAGCTCAGGGAAACTCTCTGGAAACACCATATATTTT,CASSSGKLSGNTIYF
NA,TRBJ2-3,19,TRBD2,TRBV7-9,TGTGCCAGCAGCTCGACTAGCGGGAGGGCCATTCGCGGCACAGATACGCAGTATTTT,CASSSTSGRAIRGTDTQYF
few,TRBJ2-1,17,TRBD2,TRBV7-8,TGTGCCAGCAGCCGCCGACTAGCGGGAGATACCTACAATGAGCAGTTCTTC,CASSRRLAGDTYNEQFF
few,TRBJ2-3,14,NA,TRBV7-9,TGTGCCAGCAGCCGGACGGGGGCAGTGGATACGCAGTATTTT,CASSRTGAVDTQYF
many,TRBJ2-5,14,NA,TRBV12-3/TRBV12-4,TGTGCCAGCAGCTTAGGACAATTACAAGAGACCCAGTACTTC,CASSLGQLQETQYF
NA,TRBJ2-2,19,NA,TRBV7-9,TGTGCCAGCAGCCCCGTCCGATCCGGCGGGACCTCTTTTACCGGGGAGCTGTTTTTT,CASSPVRSGGTSFTGELFF
few,TRBJ2-1,15,NA,TRBV6-2/TRBV6-3,TGTGCCAGCAGTCCCGGGTGGCCCCCAATGAATGAGCAGTTCTTC,CASSPGWPPMNEQFF
few,TRBJ1-5,14,TRBD1,TRBV12-3/TRBV12-4,TGTGCCAGCAGCTCGGGACAGTCCCATCAGCCCCAGCATTTT,CASSSGQSHQPQHF
NA,TRBJ2-7,14,NA,TRBV25-1,TGTGCCAGCAGTGACCCAGGGGATACCTACGAGCAGTACTTC,CASSDPGDTYEQYF
NA,TRBJ2-3,16,NA,TRBV5-1,TGCGCCAGCAGCTTGGCCCTGCCATCTAACACAGATACGCAGTATTTT,CASSLALPSNTDTQYF
few,TRBJ1-4,13,NA,TRBV6-2/TRBV6-3,TGTGCCAGCGCCGGGTCAACTAATGAAAAACTGTTTTTT,CASAGSTNEKLFF
once,TRBJ1-1,16,NA,TRBV7-9,TGTGCCAGCAGCTTGGGCGTGGCCAGGGGGAACACTGAAGCTTTCTTT,CASSLGVARGNTEAFF
NA,TRBJ2-5,14,NA,TRBV12-3/TRBV12-4,TGTGCCAGCAGTTCGGGGAGTATTCAAGAGACCCAGTACTTC,CASSSGSIQETQYF
NA,TRBJ1-4,15,NA,TRBV7-2,TGTGCCAGCAGCAGCACTTGGAGTGGTGGGGAAAAACTGTTTTTT,CASSSTWSGGEKLFF
NA,TRBJ2-2,15,NA,TRBV7-6,TGTGCCAGCAGCTTAGGTCGGGAAAACACCGGGGAGCTGTTTTTT,CASSLGRENTGELFF
NA,TRBJ2-7,17,TRBD1,TRBV27,TGTGCCAGCAGTTTAAACTCCTATAGACAGGGGACAAACGAGCAGTACTTC,CASSLNSYRQGTNEQYF
few,TRBJ2-7,14,NA,TRBV7-4,TGTGCCAGCAGCTTAGGGAATTCGGTCCGAGTGCAGTACTTC,CASSLGNSVRVQYF
few,TRBJ2-7,12,TRBD1,TRBV7-9,TGTGCCAGCGGGACAGGGGTATACGAGCAGTACTTC,CASGTGVYEQYF
few,TRBJ2-1,15,TRBD2,TRBV7-2,TGTGCCAGCAGGGCTAGCGGGGATATGTACAATGAGCAGTTCTTC,CASRASGDMYNEQFF
few,TRBJ2-1,16,TRBD1,TRBV19,TGTGCCAGTAGACCCTCCCCCGGACAGGGGTTCAACGAGCAGTTCTTC,CASRPSPGQGFNEQFF
many,TRBJ2-7,14,TRBD1,TRBV7-2,TGTGCCAGCAGCCGGGACAGGGTAGCCTACGAGCAGTACTTC,CASSRDRVAYEQYF
NA,TRBJ1-1,12,NA,TRBV19,TGTGCCAGTACGGGAGATAACACTGAAGCTTTCTTT,CASTGDNTEAFF
NA,TRBJ2-3,18,TRBD2,TRBV5-1,TGCGCCAGCAATAGGGGCCTATTGGCGGGGGAACACACAGATACGCAGTATTTT,CASNRGLLAGEHTDTQYF
NA,TRBJ2-1,18,TRBD2,TRBV7-8,TGTGCCAGCAGCCCCTCGGGACTAGCGGGGAGGTCCTACAATGAGCAGTTCTTC,CASSPSGLAGRSYNEQFF
NA,TRBJ2-5,14,NA,TRBV12-3/TRBV12-4,TGTGCCAGCAGGCCACCGGGGTCCCAAGAGACCCAGTACTTC,CASRPPGSQETQYF
NA,TRBJ2-3,15,NA,TRBV7-2,TGTGCCAGCACCCAAGGAGGGGCCGGGACAGATACGCAGTATTTT,CASTQGGAGTDTQYF
NA,TRBJ1-2,14,NA,TRBV5-1,TGCGCCAGCAGCTTGGTGGAGGGGAGGTATGGCTACACCTTC,CASSLVEGRYGYTF
few,TRBJ2-3,12,NA,TRBV7-2,TGTGCCAGCAGCCCAGGCCCAGTTGGGCAGTATTTT,CASSPGPVGQYF